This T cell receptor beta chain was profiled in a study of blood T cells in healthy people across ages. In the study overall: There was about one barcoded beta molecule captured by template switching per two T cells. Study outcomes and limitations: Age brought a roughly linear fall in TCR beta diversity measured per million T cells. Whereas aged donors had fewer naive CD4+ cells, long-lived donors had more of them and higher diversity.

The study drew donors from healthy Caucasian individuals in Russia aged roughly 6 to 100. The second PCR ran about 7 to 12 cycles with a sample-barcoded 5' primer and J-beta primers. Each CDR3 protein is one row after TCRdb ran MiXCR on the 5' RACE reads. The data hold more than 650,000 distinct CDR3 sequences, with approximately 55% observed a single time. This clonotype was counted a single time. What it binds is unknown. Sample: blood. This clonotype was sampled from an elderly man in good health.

The CDR3 coding sequence is TGCAGTGCTAGTTTGGCGCAACTCGGAGAGACCCAGTACTTC. Residues: CSASLAQLGETQYF. The chain is built from TRBV20-1 and TRBJ2-4; no firm D call. The last part of the DNA fits TRBJ2-5 better; the J call may be wrong. The CDR3 contains 14 residues. In germline, CDR1 is DFQATT, CDR2 SNEGSKA (reference sequence).